The 5 T cell receptor beta chains below were found in one sample sequenced in a study of T-cell reconstitution after alpha-beta-depleted transplantation in children. Researchers prepared the TCRbeta library using unique molecular identifiers, the study reports. TCRdb itself ran the PCR reads through MiXCR, one entry per CDR3 protein. Of 400,000 to 500,000 distinct CDR3 sequences listed, roughly 10% were seen once; the top ten hold 5% to 6.5%. Source: PBMCs from the stem cell graft donor, taken from the stem cell graft. These receptor sequences come from a human donor who donated a stem cell graft to a child with acute myeloid leukemia.

This clonotype was observed a few times. The chain links TRBV7-2 to TRBJ1-4; 7 bases fit TRBD1. The CDR3 spans 14 residues. The germline gives CDR1 SGHTA, CDR2 FQGNSA. J was trimmed by 6 bases and V by 5 bases; bases with no gene match: 6. For the CDR3, the DNA is TGTGCCAGCAGCCGCAGGGGGGGGGATGAAAAACTGTTTTTT. Protein: CASSRRGGDEKLFF.

This clonotype was observed a handful of times. This sequence joins TRBV15 and TRBJ2-7; the D is unclear. The germline V and J ends were trimmed by 0 bases and 2 bases, with 8 bases remaining between them. This CDR3 is 14 amino acids long. Germline lookup yields CDR1 LNHNV and CDR2 YYDKDF (reference sequence). In DNA form, the CDR3 reads TGTGCCACCAGCAGAGATAGGGTTACCTACGAGCAGTACTTC. Its translation is CATSRDRVTYEQYF. The variable domain in full, with the rest retrieved from reference TRBV15 and TRBJ2-7, is DAMVIQNPRYQVTQFGKPVTLSCSQTLNHNVMYWYQQKSSQAPKLLFHYYDKDFNNEADTPDNFQSRRPNTSFCFLDIRSPGLGDTAMYLCATSRDRVTYEQYFGPGTRLTVT.

The table lists this clonotype with many counts. The rearrangement links TRBV7-2 to TRBJ2-3; D not resolved. Germline lookup yields CDR1 SGHTA and CDR2 FQGNSA. V was pared by 5 bases and J by 2 bases, with 14 bases between. The CDR3 is 15 residues long. CDR3 in DNA: TGTGCCAGCAGCCCGGATCCATTCATCACAGATACGCAGTATTTT. Translated, it gives CASSPDPFITDTQYF.

There are a few counts of this clonotype. The rearrangement joins TRBV19 to TRBJ1-5; D ambiguous. The germline CDR1 and CDR2 sequences are LNHDA and SQIVND (reference sequence). Trimming shortened V by 3 bases and J by 1 base, and 4 bases separated the two germline ends. The CDR3 has 13 residues. CDR3 nucleotide sequence: TGTGCCAGTAGTATCGCGAGCAATCAGCCCCAGCATTTT. It specifies CASSIASNQPQHF.

The chain combines TRBV5-1 with TRBJ1-2; D is unclear. Trimming left V 3 bases short and J 6 bases short, with 9 bases between. From germline, CDR1 is SGHRS and CDR2 YFSETQ. The CDR3 totals 12 residues. Written as DNA, the CDR3 is TGCGCCAGCAGCTCAAACTTGGATGGCTACACCTTC. Protein sequence: CASSSNLDGYTF.